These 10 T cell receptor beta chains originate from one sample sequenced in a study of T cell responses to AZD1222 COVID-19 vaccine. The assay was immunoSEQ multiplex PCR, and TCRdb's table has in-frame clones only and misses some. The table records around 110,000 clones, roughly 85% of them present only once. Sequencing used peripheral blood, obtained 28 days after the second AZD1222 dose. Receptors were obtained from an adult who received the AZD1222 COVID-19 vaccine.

The CDR3, as DNA: TGCGCCAGCAGCCAAGGCCCTAGCTCAGGCTTCAATGAGCAGTTCTTC. This translates into CASSQGPSSGFNEQFF. The rearrangement links TRBV4-1 to TRBJ2-1; tentative D call: TRBD2 (5 bases). This CDR3 is 16 amino acids long. Germline V gene lookup returns CDR1 MGHRA and CDR2 YSYEKL. Trimming removed 1 base from V and 6 bases from J, with 16 bases in between.

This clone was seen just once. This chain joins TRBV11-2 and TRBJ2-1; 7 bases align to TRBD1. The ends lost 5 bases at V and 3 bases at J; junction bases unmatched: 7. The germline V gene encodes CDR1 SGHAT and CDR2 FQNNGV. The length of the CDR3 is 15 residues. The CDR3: CASSPQGWFYNEQFF. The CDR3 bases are TGTGCCAGCAGCCCACAGGGGTGGTTCTACAATGAGCAGTTCTTC.

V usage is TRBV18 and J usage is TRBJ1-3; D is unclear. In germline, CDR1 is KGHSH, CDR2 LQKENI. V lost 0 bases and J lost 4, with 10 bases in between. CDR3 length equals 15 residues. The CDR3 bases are TGTGCCAGCTCACCACCGACAACTACCGGAAACACCATATATTTT. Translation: CASSPPTTTGNTIYF.

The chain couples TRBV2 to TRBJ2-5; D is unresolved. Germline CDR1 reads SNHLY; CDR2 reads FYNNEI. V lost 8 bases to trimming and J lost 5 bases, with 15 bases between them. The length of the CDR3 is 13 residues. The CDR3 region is CASQSVSLETQYF. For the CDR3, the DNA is TGTGCCAGCCAATCAGTTAGCTTGGAGACCCAGTACTTC.

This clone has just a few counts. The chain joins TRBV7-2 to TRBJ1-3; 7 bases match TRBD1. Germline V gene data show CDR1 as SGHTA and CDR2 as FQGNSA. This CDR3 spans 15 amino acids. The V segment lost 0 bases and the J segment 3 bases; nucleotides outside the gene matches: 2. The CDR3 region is CASSLAGQLGNTIYF. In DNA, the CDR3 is TGTGCCAGCAGCTTAGCGGGACAGCTTGGAAACACCATATATTTT.

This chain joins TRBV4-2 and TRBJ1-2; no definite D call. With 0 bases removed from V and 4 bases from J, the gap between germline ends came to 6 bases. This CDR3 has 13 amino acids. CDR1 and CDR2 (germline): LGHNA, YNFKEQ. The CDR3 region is CASSQDGVYGYTF. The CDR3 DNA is TGTGCCAGCAGCCAAGATGGAGTCTATGGCTACACCTTC.

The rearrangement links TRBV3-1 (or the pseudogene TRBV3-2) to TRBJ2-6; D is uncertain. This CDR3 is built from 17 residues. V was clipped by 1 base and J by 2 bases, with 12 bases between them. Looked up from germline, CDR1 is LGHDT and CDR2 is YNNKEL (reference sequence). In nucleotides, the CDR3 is TGTGCCAGCAGCCAAGGGCCTCACGTAACTGGGGCCAACGTCCTGACTTTC. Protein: CASSQGPHVTGANVLTF.

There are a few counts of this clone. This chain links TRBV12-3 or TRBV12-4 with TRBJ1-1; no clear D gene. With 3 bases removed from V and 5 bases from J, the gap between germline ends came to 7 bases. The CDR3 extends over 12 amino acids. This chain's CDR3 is CASSFVGTEAFF. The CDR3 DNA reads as TGTGCCAGCAGTTTTGTAGGGACTGAAGCTTTCTTT.

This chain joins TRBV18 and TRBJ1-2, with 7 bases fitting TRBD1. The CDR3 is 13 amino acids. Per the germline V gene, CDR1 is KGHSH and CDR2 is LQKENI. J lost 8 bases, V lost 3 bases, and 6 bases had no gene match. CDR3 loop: CASSPSTGNGYTF. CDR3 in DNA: TGTGCCAGCTCACCGTCGACAGGGAACGGCTACACCTTC.

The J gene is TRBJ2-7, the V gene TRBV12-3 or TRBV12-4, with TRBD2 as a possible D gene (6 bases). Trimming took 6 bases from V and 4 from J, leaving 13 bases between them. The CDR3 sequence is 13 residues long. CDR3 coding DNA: TGTGCCAGCAGCTCACGCCGGGGGTACGAGCAGTACTTC. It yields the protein CASSSRRGYEQYF.